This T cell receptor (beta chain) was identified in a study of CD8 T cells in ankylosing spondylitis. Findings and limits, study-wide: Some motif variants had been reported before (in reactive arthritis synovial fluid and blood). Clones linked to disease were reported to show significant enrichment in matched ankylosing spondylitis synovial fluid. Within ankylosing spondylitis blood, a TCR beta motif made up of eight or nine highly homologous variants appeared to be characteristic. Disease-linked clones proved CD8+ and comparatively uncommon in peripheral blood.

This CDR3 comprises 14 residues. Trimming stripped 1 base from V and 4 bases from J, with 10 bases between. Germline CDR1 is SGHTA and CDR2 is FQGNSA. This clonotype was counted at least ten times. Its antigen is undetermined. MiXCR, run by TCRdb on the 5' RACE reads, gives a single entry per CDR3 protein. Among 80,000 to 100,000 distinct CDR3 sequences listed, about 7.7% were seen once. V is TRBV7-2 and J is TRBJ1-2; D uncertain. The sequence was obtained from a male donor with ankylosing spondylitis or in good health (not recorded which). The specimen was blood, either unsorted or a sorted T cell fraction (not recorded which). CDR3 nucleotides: TGTGCCAGCAGCTTAGAAACAGTCTTCTATGGCTACACCTTC. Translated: CASSLETVFYGYTF.